This T cell receptor (beta chain) comes out of a study of immune evolution from preneoplasia to lung adenocarcinoma. Some clones are missing from TCRdb's copy, which holds only in-frame ones; the method was immunoSEQ multiplex PCR. The top ten clones hold 2.3% of a sample with about 9,500 clones, 90% of them seen once. The CDR3 is 13 amino acids. The V end lost 5 bases, the J end lost 1 base, and 8 bases lay between the germline ends. Germline CDR1 is MNHEY and CDR2 is SMNVEV (reference sequence). The sample taken for sequencing was FFPE invasive lung adenocarcinoma tissue. The TCR sequence derives from a person aged 70 to 85 with invasive lung adenocarcinoma. The chain links TRBV27 to TRBJ1-1; unclear D gene. CDR3 sequence (DNA): TGTGCCAGCAGTATACAGTGGAACACTGAAGCTTTCTTT. Amino acids: CASSIQWNTEAFF.